The 25 T cell receptor beta chains below were found in one sample sequenced in a study of T cell changes during pregnancy in multiple sclerosis. Data came from immunoSEQ multiplex PCR; TCRdb stores just in-frame clones and leaves some out. Counted here are 20,000 to 25,000 clones, roughly 89% occurring once; the ten biggest clones make up around 8%. This material consisted of CD8+ T cells from peripheral blood mononuclear cells, taken in the first trimester of pregnancy. Receptors originate from a female donor in good health, enrolled as a control in a pregnancy study.

This clone appeared a few times. This sequence joins TRBV7-9 and TRBJ1-4; D is unclear. Germline V CDR1 and CDR2: SEHNR, FQNEAQ (reference sequence). This CDR3 has 13 residues. V was pared by 4 bases and J by 8 bases, with 11 bases between. The CDR3: CASSSTAEEKLFF. Here the CDR3 DNA reads TGTGCCAGCAGCTCAACAGCGGAGGAAAAACTGTTTTTT.

V gene TRBV7-2 combines with J gene TRBJ2-2; no clear D gene. This CDR3 has 12 residues. V was shortened by 2 bases and J by 6 bases, with 4 bases between the two germline ends. Germline CDR1 and CDR2: SGHTA and FQGNSA. The CDR3 reads CASSLLPGELFF. CDR3 in DNA: TGTGCCAGCAGCTTACTTCCCGGGGAGCTGTTTTTT.

V is TRBV19 and J is TRBJ2-7, with 7 bases identical to TRBD1. Per the germline V gene, CDR1 is LNHDA and CDR2 is SQIVND (reference sequence). The CDR3 is made up of 14 amino acids. The V and J ends lost 3 bases and 5 bases, in that order; junction bases with no gene match: 7. Here the CDR3 DNA reads TGTGCCAGTAGTATCTCGACAGGGATAAACGAGCAGTACTTC. Encoded protein: CASSISTGINEQYF.

The genes are TRBV7-2 and TRBJ1-5, with a possible D match to TRBD1 (6 bases). Trimming shortened V by 5 bases and J by 1 base, and 12 bases separated the two germline ends. The CDR3 has 15 residues. Germline V lookup: CDR1 SGHTA, CDR2 FQGNSA. In DNA form, the CDR3 reads TGTGCCAGCAGCCCCTTCGGACAGAGCAATCAGCCCCAGCATTTT. This codes for CASSPFGQSNQPQHF.

The V gene is TRBV4-3, the J gene TRBJ2-1, with 12 bases matching TRBD2. CDR1 is LGHNA and CDR2 is YSLEER in the germline V gene. The V segment lost 0 bases and the J segment 7 bases; nucleotides outside the gene matches: 7. The CDR3 has 17 amino acids. In DNA, the CDR3 is TGCGCCAGCAGCCAAGATAGGGAGCTAGCGGGGGGGAATGAGCAGTTCTTC. This encodes CASSQDRELAGGNEQFF.

This clone was detected once. The chain couples TRBV4-2 to TRBJ1-1; maybe TRBD1 (5 bases). V lost 0 bases and J lost 4, with 12 bases in between. This CDR3 spans 15 amino acids. The germline V gene has CDR1 LGHNA and CDR2 YNFKEQ. CDR3 bases: TGTGCCAGCAGCCAAGATGGGTACGGGGGCACTGAAGCTTTCTTT. It specifies CASSQDGYGGTEAFF.

The J gene is TRBJ1-1, the V gene TRBV19; no reliable D call. The CDR3 covers 14 residues. Germline lookup yields CDR1 LNHDA and CDR2 SQIVND (reference sequence). V was shortened by 0 bases and J by 1 base, with 6 bases between the two germline ends. CDR3 sequence: CASSIDLANTEAFF. In DNA, the CDR3 is TGTGCCAGTAGTATAGATTTGGCGAACACTGAAGCTTTCTTT.

The chain combines TRBV15 with TRBJ1-2, with D uncertain. The CDR3 has 14 residues. Germline CDR1 reads LNHNV; CDR2 reads YYDKDF (reference sequence). Trimming removed 1 base from V and 6 bases from J, with 12 bases in between. The CDR3 protein is CATSRVTQHHGYTF. Here the CDR3 DNA reads TGTGCCACCAGCAGAGTTACACAGCACCATGGCTACACCTTC.

With regard to this clone: Relative to the germline gene, one junction end is altered; a read error may explain this. The J gene is TRBJ2-5, the V gene TRBV6-5, with 9 bases lining up with TRBD2. The CDR3 has 15 residues. The germline V gene has CDR1 MNHEY and CDR2 SVGAGI. The CDR3, as DNA: TGTGCCGGCAGTTACGGAGCGGGGGGCGGAGAGACCCAGTACTTC. Protein product: CAGSYGAGGGETQYF.

J is TRBJ2-5 and V is TRBV27, with D possibly matching TRBD2 (7 bases). The J call may be incorrect, as the DNA end agrees better with TRBJ2-7. CDR3 length equals 13 residues. Looked up from germline, CDR1 is MNHEY and CDR2 is SMNVEV (reference sequence). CDR3 protein: CASSKGGPYEQYF. The CDR3 DNA reads as TGTGCCAGTTCAAAGGGGGGGCCCTACGAGCAGTACTTC.

Only one count was recorded for this clone. The gene calls are TRBV27 and TRBJ2-1; the match to TRBD2 covers 7 bases. CDR3 length: 15 residues. The junction had 4 bases not matched to a gene; V was cut back by 3 bases and J by 2 bases. Germline-derived CDR1 and CDR2 are MNHEY and SMNVEV (reference sequence). CDR3 residues: CASSLGGSPYNEQFF. In nucleotides, the CDR3 is TGTGCCAGCAGTTTGGGAGGGAGCCCCTACAATGAGCAGTTCTTC.

The CDR3 DNA is TGTGCCAGCAGCCCCCGGGACTTTCCCGGGGAGCTGTTTTTT. Its protein is CASSPRDFPGELFF. The J gene is TRBJ2-2, the V gene TRBV7-2, with D perhaps TRBD2 (6 bases). The V gene lost 5 bases and the J gene lost 6 bases, with 13 bases spanning the gap. Germline V gene data show CDR1 as SGHTA and CDR2 as FQGNSA. The CDR3 sequence is 14 residues long.

The rearrangement links TRBV14 to TRBJ2-3; D uncertain. CDR1 and CDR2 (germline): SGHDN, FVKESK. The V end lost 0 bases, the J end lost 2 bases, and 9 bases lay between the germline ends. The CDR3 runs to 15 residues. The CDR3 spells CASSQEEWITDTQYF. CDR3 coding DNA: TGTGCCAGCAGCCAAGAGGAGTGGATCACAGATACGCAGTATTTT.

The count of this clone is one. The chain links TRBV30 to TRBJ1-2; D gene ambiguous. V lost 1 base and J lost 1, with 16 bases in between. The length of the CDR3 is 16 residues. The germline V gene has CDR1 GTSNPN and CDR2 SVGIG (reference sequence). The CDR3 sequence: CAWSGQDGHGNYGYTF. For the CDR3, the DNA is TGTGCCTGGAGTGGTCAGGATGGGCACGGTAACTATGGCTACACCTTC.

This chain joins TRBV7-3 and TRBJ2-1, with no clear D. The germline V and J ends were trimmed by 4 bases and 2 bases, with 9 bases remaining between them. Germline V lookup: CDR1 SGHTA, CDR2 FQGTGA. There are 14 residues in the CDR3. Here the CDR3 reads CASSSRLPYNEQFF. In nucleotides, the CDR3 is TGTGCCAGCAGCTCGAGACTCCCCTACAATGAGCAGTTCTTC.

A single count supports this clone. The chain has TRBV9 and TRBJ1-5, with D perhaps matching TRBD1 (6 bases). This CDR3 region has 14 residues. The V and J ends lost 4 bases and 3 bases respectively, with 11 bases between them. Germline CDR1 is SGDLS and CDR2 is YYNGEE. The CDR3 DNA reads TGTGCCAGCAGCTTCCGGGACACCAATCAGCCCCAGCATTTT. This sequence encodes CASSFRDTNQPQHF.

The V and J genes are TRBV13 and TRBJ1-2; D possibly corresponds to TRBD1 (5 bases). The germline V gene has CDR1 PRHDT and CDR2 FYEKMQ (reference sequence). The length of the CDR3 is 18 residues. Trimming cost V 5 bases and J 4 bases, with 26 bases left between them. This CDR3 reads CASSAPRTEKGAIYGYTF. The CDR3 DNA reads TGTGCCAGCAGCGCCCCCCGGACCGAGAAAGGGGCTATCTATGGCTACACCTTC.

J is TRBJ1-4 and V is TRBV9; possible D gene TRBD1, 5 bases. Looked up from germline, CDR1 is SGDLS and CDR2 is YYNGEE. V was clipped by 0 bases and J by 8 bases, with 17 bases between them. This CDR3 comprises 16 residues. The CDR3 region has the DNA TGTGCCAGCAGCGTAGATAAGGGGCTCAACGACGAAAAACTGTTTTTT. Protein product: CASSVDKGLNDEKLFF.

A word on this clone: Compared with germline, one end of the junction differs, possibly owing to a read error. Here the CDR3 reads CASSESERGVTNTQYF. As DNA, the CDR3 is TGTGCCAGCAGTGAATCTGAGCGGGGGGTCACAAATACGCAGTATTTT. The chain carries TRBV25-1 and TRBJ2-3, with 9 bases matching TRBD2. Germline-derived CDR1 and CDR2 are MGHDK and SYGVNS. The CDR3 sequence is 16 residues long. Variable domain in full (rest from reference TRBV25-1 and TRBJ2-3): EADIYQTPRYLVIGTGKKITLECSQTMGHDKMYWYQQDPGMELHLIHYSYGVNSTEKGDLSSESTVSRIRTEHFPLTLESARPSHTSQYLCASSESERGVTNTQYFGPGTRLTVL.

This clone was found once. The J gene is TRBJ1-4, the V gene TRBV5-4, with D possibly TRBD1 on 5 matching bases. V lost 0 bases and J 8 bases, leaving 11 bases between the germline ends. Germline V CDR1 and CDR2: SGHNT, YYREEE (reference sequence). This CDR3 comprises 14 residues. CDR3 amino acids: CASSLGGGEEKLFF. In DNA form, the CDR3 reads TGTGCCAGCAGCTTGGGGGGGGGTGAAGAAAAACTGTTTTTT.

V usage is TRBV9 and J usage is TRBJ2-7; the match to TRBD1 covers 9 bases. Germline CDR1 SGDLS, CDR2 YYNGEE. Trimming cost V 4 bases and J 5 bases; bases outside gene matches: 10. The CDR3 consists of 15 residues. Here the CDR3 DNA reads TGTGCCAGCAGCCCTCGAGGGACAGGGAACGACGAGCAGTACTTC. Protein sequence: CASSPRGTGNDEQYF.

The rearrangement uses TRBV19 and TRBJ2-1; the D gene is possibly TRBD1 (5 bases). The V and J ends lost 5 bases and 2 bases respectively, with 7 bases between them. Germline assignment: CDR1 LNHDA and CDR2 SQIVND (reference sequence). The CDR3 is 13 residues long. CDR3 nucleotide sequence: TGTGCCAGTAGTCCGACAGCCTACAATGAGCAGTTCTTC. Protein sequence: CASSPTAYNEQFF.

The chain links TRBV19 to TRBJ1-1; D remains ambiguous. The CDR3 loop spans 12 amino acids. Germline V CDR1 and CDR2: LNHDA, SQIVND (reference sequence). Between the trimmed V and J ends, which lost 6 bases and 1 base, there was a span of 6 bases. The CDR3 DNA sequence: TGTGCCAGTAGACCGGGGAACACTGAAGCTTTCTTT. It encodes CASRPGNTEAFF.

The rearrangement links TRBV18 to TRBJ2-3; 10 nucleotides line up with TRBD2. CDR1 and CDR2 from the germline V gene are KGHSH and LQKENI. There are 15 residues in the CDR3. Trimming cost V 3 bases and J 4 bases; bases outside gene matches: 4. CDR3 in amino acids: CASSPTSGLADTQYF. The CDR3 DNA is TGTGCCAGCTCACCGACTAGCGGGCTTGCAGATACGCAGTATTTT.

The V gene is TRBV9, the J gene TRBJ1-6, with D possibly matching TRBD1 (5 bases). The CDR3 has 16 residues. Between the trimmed V and J ends, which lost 3 bases and 5 bases, there was a span of 15 bases. Germline V CDR1 and CDR2: SGDLS, YYNGEE. CDR3 sequence reads: CASSGRQGLDNSPLHF. In nucleotides, the CDR3 is TGTGCCAGCAGCGGGCGGCAGGGTTTGGATAATTCACCCCTCCACTTT.